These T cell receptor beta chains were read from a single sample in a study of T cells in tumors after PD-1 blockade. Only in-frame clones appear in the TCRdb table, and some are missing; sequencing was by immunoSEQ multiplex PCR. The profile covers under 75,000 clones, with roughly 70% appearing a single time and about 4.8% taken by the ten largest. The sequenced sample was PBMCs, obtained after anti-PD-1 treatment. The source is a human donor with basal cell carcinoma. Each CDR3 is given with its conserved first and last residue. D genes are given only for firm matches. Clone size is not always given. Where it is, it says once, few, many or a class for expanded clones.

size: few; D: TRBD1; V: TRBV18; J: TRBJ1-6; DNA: TGTGCCAGCTCACCTCAAGGGGGCGATAATTCACCCCTCCACTTT; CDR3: CASSPQGGDNSPLHF
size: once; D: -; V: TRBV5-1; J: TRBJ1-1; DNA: TGCGCCAGCAGCTTGAGGGTGGAGAACACTGAAGCTTTCTTT; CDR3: CASSLRVENTEAFF
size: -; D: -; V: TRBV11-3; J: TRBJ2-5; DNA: TGTGCCAGCAGCTTAGTGGACGGAGAGACCCAGTACTTC; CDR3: CASSLVDGETQYF
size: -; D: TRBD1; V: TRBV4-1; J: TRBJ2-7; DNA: TGCGCCAGCAGCCTGGGACAGGGCTACGAGCAGTACTTC; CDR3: CASSLGQGYEQYF
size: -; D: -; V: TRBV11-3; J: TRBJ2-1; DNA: TGTGCCAGCAGCTTAGGGGGGGACAGCTCCTACAATGAGCAGTTCTTC; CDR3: CASSLGGDSSYNEQFF
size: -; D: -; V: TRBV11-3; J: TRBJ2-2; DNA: TGTGCCAGCAGCCCATCCTCACGGGACACCGGGGAGCTGTTTTTT; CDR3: CASSPSSRDTGELFF
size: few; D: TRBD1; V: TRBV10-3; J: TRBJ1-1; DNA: TGTGCCATCAGTTTCGGGACAGGGAACACTGAAGCTTTCTTT; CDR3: CAISFGTGNTEAFF
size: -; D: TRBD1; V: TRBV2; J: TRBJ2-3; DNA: TGTGCCAGCAGTGACAGGGGGCTAGGCACAGATACGCAGTATTTT; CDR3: CASSDRGLGTDTQYF
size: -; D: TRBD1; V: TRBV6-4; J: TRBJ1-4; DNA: TGTGCCAGCAGTTCCGGGACAGGGGGCGAAGGAAGTGAAAAACTGTTTTTT; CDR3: CASSSGTGGEGSEKLFF
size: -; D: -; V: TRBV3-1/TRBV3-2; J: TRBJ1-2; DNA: TGTGCCAGCAGCCATGGGGATGGCTACACCTTC; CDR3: CASSHGDGYTF
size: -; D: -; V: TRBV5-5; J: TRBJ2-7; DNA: TGTGCCAGCAGCTCGGGTGACTGGCTCGGGGAGCAGTACTTC; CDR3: CASSSGDWLGEQYF
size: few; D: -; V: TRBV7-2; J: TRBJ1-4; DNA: TGTGCCAGCAAACCCCGGGCCAACGGTGAAAAACTGTTTTTT; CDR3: CASKPRANGEKLFF
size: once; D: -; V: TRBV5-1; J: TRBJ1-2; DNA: TGCGCCAGCAGCTTGGAAGGTCAGGGACTTTTTAACTATGGCTACACCTTC; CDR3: CASSLEGQGLFNYGYTF
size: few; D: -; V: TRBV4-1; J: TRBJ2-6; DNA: TGCGCCAGCAGCCAAGAGCGGGGCTCTGGGGCCAACGTCCTGACTTTC; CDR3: CASSQERGSGANVLTF
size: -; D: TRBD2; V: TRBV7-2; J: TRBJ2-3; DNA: TGTGCCAGCAGCTTCAATAGCGGGGGGCGGGATACGCAGTATTTT; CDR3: CASSFNSGGRDTQYF
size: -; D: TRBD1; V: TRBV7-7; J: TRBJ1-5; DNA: TGTGCCAGCAGCTTAGAGTGGCAGGGGGCCCAGCCCCAGCATTTT; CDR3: CASSLEWQGAQPQHF
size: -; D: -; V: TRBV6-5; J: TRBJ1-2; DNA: TGTGCCAGCAGGCCCGGGACGGCTAACTATGGCTACACCTTC; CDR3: CASRPGTANYGYTF
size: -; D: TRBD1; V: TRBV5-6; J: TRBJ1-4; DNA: TGTGCCAGCAGCCAACCGGGACAGGGTAATGAAAAACTGTTTTTT; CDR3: CASSQPGQGNEKLFF
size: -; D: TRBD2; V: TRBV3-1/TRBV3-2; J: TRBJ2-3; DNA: TGTGCCAGCAGCCGCGGAGGGCGGGGGAGAACAGATACGCAGTATTTT; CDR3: CASSRGGRGRTDTQYF
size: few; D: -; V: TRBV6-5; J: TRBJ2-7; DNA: TGTGCCAGCAGCAACAGGGTTACCTACGAGCAGTACTTC; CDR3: CASSNRVTYEQYF
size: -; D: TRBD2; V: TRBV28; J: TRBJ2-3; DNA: TGTGCCAGCAGTTCGTCACCGGGACTAGGTTCTCTCACAGATACGCAGTATTTT; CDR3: CASSSSPGLGSLTDTQYF
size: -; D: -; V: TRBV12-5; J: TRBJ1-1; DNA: TGTGCTAGTGGTTTGGCGGGGCTCGACACTGAAGCTTTCTTT; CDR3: CASGLAGLDTEAFF
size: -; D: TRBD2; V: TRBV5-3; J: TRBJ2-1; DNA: TGTGCCAGAAGCGGGGAGGGGATATACTACAATGAGCAGTTCTTC; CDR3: CARSGEGIYYNEQFF
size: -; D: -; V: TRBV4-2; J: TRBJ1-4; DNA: TGTGCCAGCAGCCAAGACAGAGGCAATAATGAAAAACTGTTTTTT; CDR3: CASSQDRGNNEKLFF
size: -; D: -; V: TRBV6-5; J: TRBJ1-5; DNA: TGTGCCAGCGGGGTGAATCAGCCCCAGCATTTT; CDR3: CASGVNQPQHF
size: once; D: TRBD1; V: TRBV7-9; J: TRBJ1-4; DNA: TGTGCCAGCAGCCCGGGACAGACTAATGAAAAACTGTTTTTT; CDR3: CASSPGQTNEKLFF
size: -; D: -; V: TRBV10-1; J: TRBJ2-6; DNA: TGCGCCAGCCTACCTACAGACTTCGCTGGGGCCAACGTCCTGACTTTC; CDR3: CASLPTDFAGANVLTF
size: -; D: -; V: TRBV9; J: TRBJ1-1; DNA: TGTGCCAGCAGCGTAGAGAGAGGCGGGTTAGAGGGTGAAGCTTTCTTT; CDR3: CASSVERGGLEGEAFF
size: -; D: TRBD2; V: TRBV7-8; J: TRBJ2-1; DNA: TGTGCCAGCAGGCTACTAGCGGAGCACTACAATGAGCAGTTCTTC; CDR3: CASRLLAEHYNEQFF
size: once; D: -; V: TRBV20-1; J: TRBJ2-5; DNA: TGCAGTGCTAATGAATACCAAGAGACCCAGTACTTC; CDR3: CSANEYQETQYF
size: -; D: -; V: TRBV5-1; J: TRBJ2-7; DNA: TGCGCCAGCAGCCGCAACCCCGGGGGAGGTTCCTACGAGCAGTACTTC; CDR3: CASSRNPGGGSYEQYF
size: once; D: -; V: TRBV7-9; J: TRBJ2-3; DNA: TGTGCCAGCAGGCTGAACACAGATACGCAGTATTTT; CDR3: CASRLNTDTQYF
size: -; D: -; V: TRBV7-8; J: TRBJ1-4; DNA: TGTGCCAGCAGCTTAGCGGCAGCAACTAATGAAAAACTGTTTTTT; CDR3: CASSLAAATNEKLFF
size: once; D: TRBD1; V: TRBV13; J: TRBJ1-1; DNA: TGTGCCAGCATTAACAGGGGAGACACTGAAGCTTTCTTT; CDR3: CASINRGDTEAFF
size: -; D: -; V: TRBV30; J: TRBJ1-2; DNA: TGTGCCTGGAGTTTGCAGTCCGGGGGCTACACCTTC; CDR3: CAWSLQSGGYTF
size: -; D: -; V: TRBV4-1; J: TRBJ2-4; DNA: TGCGCCAGCAGCCTTGATCACAAGGGACACATTCAGTACTTC; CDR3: CASSLDHKGHIQYF
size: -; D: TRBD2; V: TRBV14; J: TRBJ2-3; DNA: TGTGCCAGCAGCCAGGGTTACCGGGACTACAGCACAGATACGCAGTATTTT; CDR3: CASSQGYRDYSTDTQYF
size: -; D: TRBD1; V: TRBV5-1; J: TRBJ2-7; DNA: TGCGCCAGCAGCGTACTCAGGGGGCCCTCCTACGAGCAGTACTTC; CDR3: CASSVLRGPSYEQYF
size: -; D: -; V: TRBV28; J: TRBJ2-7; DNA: TGTGCCAGCAGTCTGACCCCCGGGCGGATCTCCTACGAGCAGTACTTC; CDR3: CASSLTPGRISYEQYF
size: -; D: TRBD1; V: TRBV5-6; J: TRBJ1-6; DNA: TGTGCCAGCAGCTCACCGGACAGGGTTTCACCCCTCCACTTT; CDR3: CASSSPDRVSPLHF
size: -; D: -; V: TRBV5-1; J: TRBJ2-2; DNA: TGCGCCAGCAGCCCTCCGGCCCCGAACACCGGGGAGCTGTTTTTT; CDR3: CASSPPAPNTGELFF
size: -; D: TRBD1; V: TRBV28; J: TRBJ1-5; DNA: TGTGCCAGCAGTAGTGGAGGGGGCGTCCAGCCCCAGCATTTT; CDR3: CASSSGGGVQPQHF
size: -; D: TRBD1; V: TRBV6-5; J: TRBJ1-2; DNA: TGTGCCAGCAGCCGGACAGGGGGTCTGGACTATGGCTACACCTTC; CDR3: CASSRTGGLDYGYTF
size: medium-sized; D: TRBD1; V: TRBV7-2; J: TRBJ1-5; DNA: TGTGCCAGCAGCTCCGGACAGGGAGTTCAGCCCCAGCATTTT; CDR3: CASSSGQGVQPQHF
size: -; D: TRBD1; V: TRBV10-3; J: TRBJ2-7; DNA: TGTGCCATCCCGTACCCCTATGGACAGGGGTTGTATCCCCCAACCTACGAGCAGTACTTC; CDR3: CAIPYPYGQGLYPPTYEQYF
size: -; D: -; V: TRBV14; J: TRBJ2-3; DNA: TGTGCCAGCAGCCAAGAGGGGTGGGGCGCAGATACGCAGTATTTT; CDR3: CASSQEGWGADTQYF
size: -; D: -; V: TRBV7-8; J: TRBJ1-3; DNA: TGTGCCAGCAGCTTATGGGGACACAGCTCTGGAAACACCATATATTTT; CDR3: CASSLWGHSSGNTIYF
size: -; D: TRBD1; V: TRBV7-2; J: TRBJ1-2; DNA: TGTGCCAGCAGCTTAGTGGGGACAGGGGGCACCTATGGCTACACCTTC; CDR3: CASSLVGTGGTYGYTF
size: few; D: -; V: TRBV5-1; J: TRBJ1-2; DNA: TGCGCCAGCAGCTTGGCCGCCGACAGTAACTATGGCTACACCTTC; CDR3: CASSLAADSNYGYTF